The subject of this entry is one T cell receptor (beta chain). Its antigen remains unidentified. This entry comes from a study of naive and memory T cell subsets. Study-level results: Especially in CD8 cells, naive repertoires contained a few larger clonotypes, possibly CD45RA-re-expressing memory cells.

The CDR3 length is 17 residues. Germline V gene lookup returns CDR1 SGHDN and CDR2 FVKESK. V gave up 0 bases and J gave up 6 bases; unmatched junction bases: 8. Two oligonucleotides, mixed equimolar, formed the beta constant-region primer covering TRBC1 and TRBC2. Ligated cDNA was amplified by four rounds of PCR with nested alpha and beta constant-region primers and SP2. TCRdb passed the UMI-ligation and nested PCR reads through MiXCR, listing each CDR3 protein once. The table shows roughly 150,000 distinct CDR3 sequences, with under 25% occurring only once. This sequence originates from a human donor in good health. This chain links TRBV14 with TRBJ2-1; 10 positions match TRBD2. The sample was naive CD4+ T cells from blood. Here the CDR3 reads CASSQDWLAGVSNEQFF. CDR3 in DNA: TGTGCCAGCAGCCAAGATTGGCTAGCGGGAGTGTCCAATGAGCAGTTCTTC.